This passage covers 26 T cell receptor beta chains from one sample sequenced in a study of CXCR3-negative and CXCR3-positive naive CD8 T cells. UMI labels and 5' RACE were used to prepare the TRB cDNA libraries. TCRdb re-called the 5' RACE reads; one entry per CDR3 protein, DNA not given. This listing includes approximately 88,000 distinct CDR3 sequences. Sequencing was done on a sample of naive CXCR3- CD8+ T cells from blood. Subset meaning: CD45RO-CCR7+CD27+CD95- naive CD8+ T cells lacking CXCR3 (TNR3-). All receptors derive from a human donor in good health. Some clones in this sample may be carry-over from other donors' samples.

The V gene is TRBV6-7, the J gene TRBJ2-1; checking the TCRdb D call of TRBD1 is not possible without DNA. TRBV6-7 is placed among ORFs of uncertain function. This CDR3 region has 16 residues. Here the CDR3 reads CASSNPGQGTYNEQFF.

This sequence joins TRBV9 and TRBJ2-5; the D gene TCRdb calls, TRBD2, cannot be checked with no DNA. Germline CDR1 SGDLS, CDR2 YYNGEE. This CDR3 has 15 amino acids. Here the CDR3 reads CASSTWDGFQETQYF.

V is TRBV5-1 and J is TRBJ2-3; with no DNA, the TCRdb D assignment of TRBD2 cannot be verified. Per the germline V gene, CDR1 is SGHRS and CDR2 is YFSETQ. The CDR3 extends over 15 amino acids. The CDR3: CASSSLGRPQDTQYF.

The chain carries TRBV9 and TRBJ2-2; the TCRdb D gene call, TRBD1, has no DNA to confirm it. The germline V gene has CDR1 SGDLS and CDR2 YYNGEE. This CDR3 is 17 amino acids long. CDR3 loop: CASSVSGQEPNTGELFF.

J is TRBJ2-7 and V is TRBV12-3 or TRBV12-4; the TCRdb call, TRBD1, lacks DNA for checking. This CDR3 has 14 amino acids. The CDR3 loop reads CASSSPDSTYEQYF.

The chain combines TRBV29-1 with TRBJ2-3; TCRdb reports TRBD2, a call that lacks DNA to check it against. The germline V gene encodes CDR1 SQVTM and CDR2 ANQGSEA. The CDR3 has 12 amino acids. This CDR3 is CSVDSGADTQYF.

The CDR3 here is CASRLTGGNTEAFF. The V gene is TRBV7-9, the J gene TRBJ1-1; TCRdb's D call of TRBD1 is untestable without DNA. CDR3 length equals 14 residues. Germline lookup yields CDR1 SEHNR and CDR2 FQNEAQ (reference sequence). The entire variable domain, with the rest obtained from reference TRBV7-9 and TRBJ1-1, is as follows: DTGVSQNPRHKITKRGQNVTFRCDPISEHNRLYWYRQTLGQGPEFLTYFQNEAQLEKSRLLSDRFSAERPKGSFSTLEIQRTEQGDSAMYLCASRLTGGNTEAFFGQGTRLTVV.

The chain couples TRBV29-1 to TRBJ2-1. CDR3 length equals 12 residues. CDR1 is SQVTM, CDR2 ANQGSEA, per germline. The CDR3 is CSVEDWGNEQFF.

The genes are TRBV5-1 and TRBJ2-7. Per germline, CDR1 SGHRS and CDR2 YFSETQ. The CDR3 runs 16 residues. This chain's CDR3 is CASSLGGSTQTYEQYF.

This chain connects TRBV7-9 to TRBJ2-7; TCRdb outputs TRBD1, but without DNA this stays unchecked. CDR1 SEHNR and CDR2 FQNEAQ come from the germline V gene (reference sequence). There are 16 residues in the CDR3. The CDR3 protein is CASSLARTGAMGEQYF.

The chain has TRBV5-1 and TRBJ1-1; TCRdb calls TRBD1, which cannot be checked without DNA. The V gene's germline CDR1 is SGHRS and CDR2 YFSETQ. The CDR3 runs 15 residues. The CDR3 spells CASSPWDNLNTEAFF. Filled out from reference TRBV5-1 and TRBJ1-1, the complete variable domain reads KAGVTQTPRYLIKTRGQQVTLSCSPISGHRSVSWYQQTPGQGLQFLFEYFSETQRNKGNFPGRFSGRQFSNSRSEMNVSTLELGDSALYLCASSPWDNLNTEAFFGQGTRLTVV.

The chain carries TRBV4-1 and TRBJ2-7; TCRdb calls TRBD2, which cannot be checked without DNA. The CDR3 is 15 amino acids. CDR1 is MGHRA and CDR2 is YSYEKL in the germline V gene. The CDR3 loop reads CASSQEAGGFGEQYF.

The V gene is TRBV5-6, the J gene TRBJ2-1; the TRBD2 assignment by TCRdb is unverifiable without DNA. The CDR3 extends over 14 amino acids. Germline CDR1 reads SGHDT; CDR2 reads YYEEEE. CDR3 protein: CASSLAGAYNEQFF.

This chain links TRBV5-6 with TRBJ2-7; TCRdb picks TRBD2, but there is no DNA to check that call. Germline CDR1 SGHDT, CDR2 YYEEEE. The CDR3 has 13 residues. Here the CDR3 reads CASSGGSFYEQYF.

The rearrangement links TRBV28 to TRBJ2-3; TCRdb returns TRBD2, unconfirmable since there is no DNA. From germline, CDR1 is MDHEN and CDR2 SYDVKM. The CDR3 consists of 15 residues. The CDR3 loop reads CASSQLAASTDTQYF.

The chain is built from TRBV28 and TRBJ2-7. The CDR3 loop spans 14 amino acids. The germline gives CDR1 MDHEN, CDR2 SYDVKM. The chain's CDR3 is CASSPDRSPYEQYF.

The J gene is TRBJ2-7, the V gene TRBV20-1; no DNA is available, so the TRBD1 call from TCRdb remains unchecked. CDR3 length: 13 amino acids. Germline V lookup: CDR1 DFQATT, CDR2 SNEGSKA (reference sequence). This CDR3 is CSAPGRTVYEQYF.

The genes are TRBV12-3 or TRBV12-4 and TRBJ2-7; lacking DNA, the TRBD1 call made by TCRdb goes unchecked. CDR3 length: 12 amino acids. The CDR3 loop is CASSFDSLEQYF.

This chain uses TRBV11-2 with TRBJ2-7. The CDR3 runs 13 residues. Germline CDR1 SGHAT, CDR2 FQNNGV. This chain's CDR3 is CASSLLKSYEQYF.

This rearrangement joins TRBV10-3 to TRBJ2-7; TCRdb's D call, TRBD1, is unchecked because there is no DNA. CDR1 and CDR2 from the germline V gene are ENHRY and SYGVKD. There are 12 residues in the CDR3. CDR3 in amino acids: CAISETGYEQYF.

V and J are TRBV29-1 and TRBJ2-7. The CDR3 sequence is 12 residues long. Germline V CDR1 and CDR2: SQVTM, ANQGSEA. The CDR3 here is CSVTDRSQEQYF.

This chain uses TRBV11-2 with TRBJ1-2; with no DNA, the TCRdb D assignment of TRBD1 cannot be verified. The CDR3 loop spans 15 amino acids. Per the germline V gene, CDR1 is SGHAT and CDR2 is FQNNGV. CDR3 residues: CASSPGAGHIYGYTF.

The V and J genes are TRBV6-4 and TRBJ2-3; TCRdb returns TRBD2, unconfirmable since there is no DNA. From germline, CDR1 is MRHNA and CDR2 SNTAGT. The CDR3 is 15 amino acids. The CDR3 is CASSTAAGSTDTQYF.

This sequence joins TRBV7-9 and TRBJ1-5; TCRdb returns TRBD1, unconfirmable since there is no DNA. In germline, CDR1 is SEHNR, CDR2 FQNEAQ (reference sequence). The CDR3 length is 13 residues. CDR3 amino acids: CASSLAGDHPQHF.

The chain has TRBV27 and TRBJ1-1; the TCRdb call, TRBD1, lacks DNA for checking. This CDR3 is 14 amino acids long. CDR1 and CDR2 from the germline V gene are MNHEY and SMNVEV (reference sequence). This chain's CDR3 is CASSIRPPATEAFF.

V and J are TRBV5-6 and TRBJ2-7; TCRdb reports TRBD1, a call that lacks DNA to check it against. The CDR3 totals 15 residues. Germline CDR1 and CDR2: SGHDT and YYEEEE. This chain's CDR3 is CASKEYGGSVYEQYF.